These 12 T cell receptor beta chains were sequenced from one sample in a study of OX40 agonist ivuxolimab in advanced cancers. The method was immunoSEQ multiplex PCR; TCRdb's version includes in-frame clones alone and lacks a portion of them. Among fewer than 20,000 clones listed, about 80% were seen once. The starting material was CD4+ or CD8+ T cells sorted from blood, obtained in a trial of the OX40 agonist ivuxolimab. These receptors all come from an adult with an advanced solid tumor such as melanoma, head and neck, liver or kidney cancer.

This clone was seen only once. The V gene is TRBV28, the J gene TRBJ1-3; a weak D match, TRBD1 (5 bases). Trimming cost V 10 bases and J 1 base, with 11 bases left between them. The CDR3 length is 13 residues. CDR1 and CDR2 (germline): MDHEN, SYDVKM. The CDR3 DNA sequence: TGTGCCACGTCAGGGTGGTCTGGAAACACCATATATTTT. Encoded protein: CATSGWSGNTIYF. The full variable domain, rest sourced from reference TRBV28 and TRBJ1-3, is DVKVTQSSRYLVKRTGEKVFLECVQDMDHENMFWYRQDPGLGLRLIYFSYDVKMKEKGDIPEGYSVSREKKERFSLILESASTNQTSMYLCATSGWSGNTIYFGEGSWLTVV.

The CDR3 protein is CASSQGQGYEQYF. In DNA, the CDR3 is TGTGCCAGCTCCCAAGGACAGGGTTACGAGCAGTACTTC. The J gene is TRBJ2-7, the V gene TRBV18, with 8 bases fitting TRBD1. This CDR3 is built from 13 residues. From germline, CDR1 is KGHSH and CDR2 LQKENI. V was pared by 6 bases and J by 4 bases, with 5 bases of the junction left unmatched.

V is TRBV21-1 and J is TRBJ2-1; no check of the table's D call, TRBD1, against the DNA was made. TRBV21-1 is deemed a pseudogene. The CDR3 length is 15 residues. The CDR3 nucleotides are TGTGCCAACCGGAAGGGACAGGGTTCCTACAATGAGCAGTTCTTC. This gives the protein CANRKGQGSYNEQFF.

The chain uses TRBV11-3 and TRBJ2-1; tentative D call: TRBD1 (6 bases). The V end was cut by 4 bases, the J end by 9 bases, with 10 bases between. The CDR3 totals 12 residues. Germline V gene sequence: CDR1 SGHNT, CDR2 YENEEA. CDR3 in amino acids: CASSWQGSEQFF. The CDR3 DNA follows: TGTGCCAGCAGCTGGCAGGGGAGTGAGCAGTTCTTC.

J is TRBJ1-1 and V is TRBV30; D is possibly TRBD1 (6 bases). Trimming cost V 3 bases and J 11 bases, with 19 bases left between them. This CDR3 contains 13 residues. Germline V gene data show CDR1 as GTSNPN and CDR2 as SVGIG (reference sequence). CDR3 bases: TGTGCCTGGAGAGCCCGGGACACTTACCGGGCTTTCTTT. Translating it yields CAWRARDTYRAFF.

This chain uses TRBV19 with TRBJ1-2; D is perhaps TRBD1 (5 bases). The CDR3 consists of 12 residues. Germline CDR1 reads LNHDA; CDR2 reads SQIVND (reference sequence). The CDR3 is CACGGTDYGYTF. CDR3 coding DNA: TGTGCTTGCGGTGGGACTGACTATGGCTACACCTTC.

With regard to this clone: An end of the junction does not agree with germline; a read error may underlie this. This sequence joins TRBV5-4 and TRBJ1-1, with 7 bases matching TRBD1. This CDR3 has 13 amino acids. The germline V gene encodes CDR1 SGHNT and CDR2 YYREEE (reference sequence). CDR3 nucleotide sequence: TGTGCCAGCAGCCATTTGGGGACAGAGGAAGTTTTCTTT. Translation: CASSHLGTEEVFF.

For the CDR3, the DNA is TGCGCCAGCAGCTTGACCGGGAGTTCCTACAATGAGCAGTTCTTC. Its translation is CASSLTGSSYNEQFF. The chain combines TRBV5-1 with TRBJ2-1, with a tentative D call TRBD2 (6 bases). The CDR3 contains 15 residues. CDR1 is SGHRS, CDR2 YFSETQ, per germline. V lost 1 base and J 1 base, leaving 9 bases between the germline ends.

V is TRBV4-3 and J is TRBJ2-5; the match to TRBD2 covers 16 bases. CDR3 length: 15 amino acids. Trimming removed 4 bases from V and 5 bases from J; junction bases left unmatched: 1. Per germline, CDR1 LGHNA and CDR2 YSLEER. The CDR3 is CASSLGLAGGETQYF. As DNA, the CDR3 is TGCGCCAGCAGCCTGGGACTAGCGGGGGGGGAGACCCAGTACTTC.

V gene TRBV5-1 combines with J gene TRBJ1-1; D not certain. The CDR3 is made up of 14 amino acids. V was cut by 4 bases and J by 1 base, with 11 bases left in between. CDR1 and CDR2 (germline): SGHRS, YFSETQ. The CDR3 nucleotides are TGCGCCAGCAGCCAAAACGTGGAGAACACTGAAGCTTTCTTT. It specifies CASSQNVENTEAFF.

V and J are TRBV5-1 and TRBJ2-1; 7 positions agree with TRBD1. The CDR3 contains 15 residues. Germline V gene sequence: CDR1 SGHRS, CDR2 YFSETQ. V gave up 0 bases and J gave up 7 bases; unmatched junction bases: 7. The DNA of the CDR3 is TGCGCCAGCAGCTTGGCCCCCGGGACAGAGAATGAGCAGTTCTTC. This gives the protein CASSLAPGTENEQFF.

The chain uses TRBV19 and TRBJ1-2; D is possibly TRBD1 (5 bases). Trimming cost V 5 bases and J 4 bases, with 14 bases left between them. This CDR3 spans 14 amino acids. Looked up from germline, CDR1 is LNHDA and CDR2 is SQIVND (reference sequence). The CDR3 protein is CASSRGEVGYGYTF. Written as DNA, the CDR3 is TGTGCCAGTAGTCGGGGCGAAGTGGGCTATGGCTACACCTTC.